The 27 T cell receptor beta chains given below trace back to one sample, sequenced in a study of T cells in Graves' hyperthyroidism and ophthalmopathy. There were TCR beta CDR3 regions amplified from RNA transcripts. During a first-round RT-PCR of the TCR CDR3, the HTBI primer set was used. In TCRdb, the multiplex PCR reads were re-called with MiXCR into one record per CDR3 protein. Here the sample spans about 360,000 distinct CDR3 sequences, 13% being singletons. Sequencing was carried out using blood. The receptors originated from a woman aged 18-29 years with Graves' hyperthyroidism.

Many counts were recorded for this clonotype. The chain employs TRBV24-1 and TRBJ2-3; no firm D call. Germline assignment: CDR1 KGHDR and CDR2 SFDVKD. There are 12 residues in the CDR3. V was shortened by 2 bases and J by 8 bases, with 7 bases between the two germline ends. CDR3 in amino acids: CATSDSVGTQYF. CDR3 coding DNA: TGTGCCACCAGTGATTCGGTGGGTACGCAGTATTTT.

This clonotype was detected ten times or more. The chain recombines TRBV13 with TRBJ1-2, with 8 bases that match TRBD1. The CDR3 is 13 residues long. Germline values: CDR1 PRHDT, CDR2 FYEKMQ (reference sequence). V gave up 7 bases and J gave up 3 bases; unmatched junction bases: 4. The CDR3 coding sequence is TGTGCCAGCACTCCGACAGGGGACTATGGCTACACCTTC. Amino acid sequence: CASTPTGDYGYTF.

V gene TRBV2 combines with J gene TRBJ2-1; 11 nucleotides agree with TRBD2. The CDR3 is made up of 17 amino acids. Trimming took 6 bases from V and 3 from J; bases not matched to a gene: 10. Germline V gene data show CDR1 as SNHLY and CDR2 as FYNNEI. The CDR3 sequence: CASSAATSGGVYNEQFF. CDR3 in DNA: TGTGCCAGCAGCGCCGCAACTAGCGGGGGCGTCTACAATGAGCAGTTCTTC.

The CDR3 region has the DNA TGCAGTGCTAGAGAACAAGGAAACTACAATGAGCAGTTCTTC. Amino acids: CSAREQGNYNEQFF. The V call is TRBV20-1, the J call TRBJ2-1; D unclear. Per germline, CDR1 DFQATT and CDR2 SNEGSKA (reference sequence). V was clipped by 0 bases and J by 3 bases, with 9 bases between them. This CDR3 region has 14 residues.

This clonotype was found once. Here the CDR3 reads CASSSDGSYEQYF. The CDR3, as DNA: TGTGCCAGCAGCTCGGACGGTTCCTACGAGCAGTACTTC. The chain carries TRBV7-9 and TRBJ2-7; unclear D gene. V lost 4 bases, J lost 1 base, and 8 bases lay in between. CDR3 length: 13 residues. From germline, CDR1 is SEHNR and CDR2 FQNEAQ (reference sequence).

This clonotype was counted many times. The genes are TRBV28 and TRBJ2-7, with D tentatively TRBD2 (6 bases). The CDR3 loop spans 14 amino acids. V lost 6 bases, J lost 2 bases, and 14 bases lay in between. The germline gives CDR1 MDHEN, CDR2 SYDVKM. The CDR3 is CASSPGTDAYEQYF. CDR3 DNA sequence: TGTGCCAGCAGCCCCGGGACTGACGCCTACGAGCAGTACTTC.

The chain joins TRBV10-2 to TRBJ1-6; TRBD1 is a possible D gene (6 bases). The CDR3 is made up of 14 amino acids. Trimming cost V 0 bases and J 10 bases, with 10 bases left between them. In germline, CDR1 is WSHSY, CDR2 SAAADI. This chain's CDR3 is CASSESGGLSPLHF. CDR3 nucleotide sequence: TGCGCCAGCAGTGAGTCAGGGGGGCTCTCACCCCTCCACTTT.

This clonotype was seen at least ten times. This chain uses TRBV28 with TRBJ2-3; D not resolved. V was cut by 8 bases and J by 5 bases, with 8 bases left in between. Looked up from germline, CDR1 is MDHEN and CDR2 is SYDVKM. This CDR3 comprises 11 residues. CDR3 in DNA: TGTGCCAGCTTTTGGCAAGATACGCAGTATTTT. This translates into CASFWQDTQYF. The entire variable domain, with the rest obtained from reference TRBV28 and TRBJ2-3, is as follows: DVKVTQSSRYLVKRTGEKVFLECVQDMDHENMFWYRQDPGLGLRLIYFSYDVKMKEKGDIPEGYSVSREKKERFSLILESASTNQTSMYLCASFWQDTQYFGPGTRLTVL.

This clonotype was picked up many times. V usage is TRBV7-3 and J usage is TRBJ2-3, with D possibly TRBD1 on 6 matching bases. The length of the CDR3 is 14 residues. In germline, CDR1 is SGHTA, CDR2 FQGTGA. Trimming left V 5 bases short and J 2 bases short, with 11 bases between. The CDR3 is CASSPDRDTDTQYF. The DNA of the CDR3 is TGTGCCAGCAGCCCGGACAGAGACACAGATACGCAGTATTTT.

This clonotype has a count of ten or more. The V gene is TRBV5-6, the J gene TRBJ1-1; D not resolved. The V gene lost 4 bases and the J gene lost 0 bases, with 16 bases spanning the gap. This CDR3 contains 16 residues. From germline, CDR1 is SGHDT and CDR2 YYEEEE. The CDR3 sequence is CASSPQGRPLNTEAFF. For the CDR3, the DNA is TGTGCCAGCAGCCCACAAGGACGACCCCTGAACACTGAAGCTTTCTTT.

This clonotype was detected ten times or more. CDR3: CATRQVYGYTF. The CDR3 DNA sequence: TGTGCCACCCGACAGGTCTATGGCTACACCTTC. The V call is TRBV5-8, the J call TRBJ1-2; maybe TRBD1 (6 bases). Trimming cost V 9 bases and J 4 bases, with 10 bases left between them. CDR3 length: 11 amino acids. The germline V gene has CDR1 SGHTS and CDR2 YDEGEE. Based on the CDR3 plus reference TRBV5-8 and TRBJ1-2, the full variable domain is EAGVTQSPTHLIKTRGQQATLRCSPISGHTSVYWYQQALGLGLQFLLWYDEGEERNRGNFPPRFSGRQFPNYSSELNVNALELEDSALYLCATRQVYGYTFGSGTRLTVV.

The table lists this clonotype with many counts. CDR3 DNA: TGTGCCAGCAGACCCACGACTAGCGGGGGGGCGGAGCAGTACTTC. The encoded protein is CASRPTTSGGAEQYF. This chain links TRBV6-2 or TRBV6-3 with TRBJ2-7; TRBD2 aligns across 14 bases. Unmatched junction bases numbered 8, after V lost 6 bases and J lost 7 bases. The CDR3 length is 15 residues. Germline V CDR1 and CDR2: MNHEY, SVGEGT.

This clonotype was seen ten or more times. CDR3 bases: TGCAGCGTTGTTGAGGTGGGGAAGGGGTACGAGCAGTACTTC. Protein product: CSVVEVGKGYEQYF. The chain is built from TRBV29-1 and TRBJ2-7; possible D gene TRBD1, 5 bases. Germline V lookup: CDR1 SQVTM, CDR2 ANQGSEA. Trimming removed 4 bases at V and 4 bases at J, with 17 bases between. The CDR3 spans 14 residues.

This clonotype came up many times. V is TRBV6-5 and J is TRBJ1-1; no clear D gene. The V end was cut by 5 bases, the J end by 0 bases, with 7 bases between. The CDR3 is made up of 13 amino acids. Germline-derived CDR1 and CDR2 are MNHEY and SVGAGI. CDR3 coding DNA: TGTGCCAGCAGTCCAGTGGTGAACACTGAAGCTTTCTTT. It specifies CASSPVVNTEAFF.

This clonotype was observed many times. The CDR3 spells CASTLSRGAGNTIYF. Written as DNA, the CDR3 is TGTGCCAGCACCCTCAGTAGGGGGGCAGGAAACACCATATATTTT. J is TRBJ1-3 and V is TRBV28, with a weak D call TRBD1 (6 bases). This CDR3 contains 15 residues. Trimming left V 7 bases short and J 4 bases short, with 17 bases between. Germline V gives CDR1 MDHEN, CDR2 SYDVKM. Full variable domain (rest looked up from reference TRBV28 and TRBJ1-3): DVKVTQSSRYLVKRTGEKVFLECVQDMDHENMFWYRQDPGLGLRLIYFSYDVKMKEKGDIPEGYSVSREKKERFSLILESASTNQTSMYLCASTLSRGAGNTIYFGEGSWLTVV.

This clonotype was seen once. The chain carries TRBV6-4 and TRBJ2-1; 11 bases align to TRBD2. The ends lost 5 bases at V and 8 bases at J; junction bases unmatched: 8. CDR1 is MRHNA and CDR2 is SNTAGT in the germline V gene. The CDR3 loop spans 15 amino acids. CDR3 in DNA: TGTGCCAGCAGTCTAACGACTAGCGGGGTCGATGAGCAGTTCTTC. Its translation: CASSLTTSGVDEQFF.

At least ten counts were recorded for this clonotype. The chain combines TRBV20-1 with TRBJ1-5; perhaps TRBD1 as D (5 bases). V was trimmed by 3 bases and J by 6 bases, leaving 9 bases between them. CDR1 and CDR2 (germline): DFQATT, SNEGSKA (reference sequence). CDR3 length equals 12 residues. The CDR3 DNA is TGCAGTGCTAGTGGGGCGGGTCAGCCCCAGCATTTT. This encodes CSASGAGQPQHF.

With respect to this clonotype: A read error is possible here, since a much larger clone lies one base away. This rearrangement joins TRBV6-5 to TRBJ1-1; D is ambiguous. The length of the CDR3 is 15 residues. Per germline, CDR1 MNHEY and CDR2 SVGAGI. DNA for the CDR3: TGTGCCAGCAGTTACTATGGCAGTGTGAACACTGGAGCTTTCTTT. This sequence encodes CASSYYGSVNTGAFF.

This clonotype was observed at least ten times. V and J are TRBV3-1 and TRBJ1-2, with a tentative D call TRBD1 (6 bases). The CDR3 contains 14 residues. Trimming pared 1 base from V and 6 bases from J, leaving 12 bases between. Germline V gene data show CDR1 as LGHDT and CDR2 as YNNKEL (reference sequence). The CDR3 reads CASSQVPGGNGYTF. CDR3 coding DNA: TGTGCCAGCAGCCAAGTTCCGGGGGGCAATGGCTACACCTTC.

The table lists this clonotype with many counts. This chain uses TRBV6-2 or TRBV6-3 with TRBJ2-7; TRBD1 matches 9 bases. CDR3 length: 15 residues. V gave up 8 bases and J gave up 3 bases; unmatched junction bases: 11. Germline values: CDR1 MNHEY, CDR2 SVGEGT. The CDR3 here is CASVQSGQGLYEQYF. The CDR3 region has the DNA TGTGCCAGCGTTCAATCGGGACAGGGTCTCTACGAGCAGTACTTC.

As to this clonotype: This could be a read error, since a much larger clone is one nucleotide away. The CDR3 reads CASSQSTSVSYEQYF. The CDR3 DNA sequence: TGTGCCAGCAGCCAATCGACTAGCGTATCCTACGAGCAGTACTTC. The genes are TRBV14 and TRBJ2-7; 8 nucleotides match TRBD2. V lost 2 bases and J lost 1; bases outside the gene matches: 4. The germline gives CDR1 SGHDN, CDR2 FVKESK. This CDR3 comprises 15 residues.

The chain couples TRBV5-5 to TRBJ1-2, with D uncertain. This CDR3 contains 12 residues. Germline CDR1 and CDR2: SGHKS and YYEKEE (reference sequence). V was pared by 4 bases and J by 6 bases, with 10 bases between. The CDR3 is CASSVTEDGYTF. The CDR3 DNA reads TGTGCCAGCAGCGTTACAGAGGATGGCTACACCTTC.

The chain is built from TRBV19 and TRBJ2-1; a weak D match, TRBD2 (6 bases). The CDR3 is 16 amino acids. Looked up from germline, CDR1 is LNHDA and CDR2 is SQIVND (reference sequence). Trimming pared 7 bases from V and 4 bases from J, leaving 20 bases between. The CDR3 coding sequence is TGTGCCAGTACCCCCGGACTACGACTACCTTACAATGAGCAGTTCTTC. Translation gives CASTPGLRLPYNEQFF.

As regards this clonotype: Lacking the conserved final phenylalanine or tryptophan, this CDR3 likely reflects a read error. This chain connects TRBV28 to TRBJ2-7, with TRBD2 matching 10 bases. The V gene's germline CDR1 is MDHEN and CDR2 SYDVKM. After removal of 7 bases from V and 5 bases from J, the junction contained 2 bases not matched to a gene. The CDR3 consists of 12 residues. CDR3: CASTGTSDEQYL. The CDR3 coding sequence is TGTGCCAGCACAGGGACTAGCGACGAGCAGTACCTC.

This clonotype was seen a few times. The chain links TRBV3-1 to TRBJ2-5; D is unresolved. Germline CDR1 LGHDT, CDR2 YNNKEL (reference sequence). Between the trimmed V and J ends, which lost 4 bases and 5 bases, there was a span of 8 bases. The CDR3 extends over 12 amino acids. This CDR3 is CASSREGETQYF. Here the CDR3 DNA reads TGTGCCAGCAGCCGAGAAGGCGAGACCCAGTACTTC.

Many counts were recorded for this clonotype. The CDR3 coding sequence is TGTGCCAGCAGCTTAACTCAGGGCGGGAATGAGCAGTTCTTC. This sequence encodes CASSLTQGGNEQFF. The rearrangement joins TRBV7-3 to TRBJ2-1, with D perhaps given as TRBD1 or TRBD2 (5 bases each). CDR3 length equals 14 residues. The V end was cut by 0 bases, the J end by 7 bases, with 10 bases between. CDR1 and CDR2 (germline): SGHTA, FQGTGA.

This clonotype has ten or more counts. This chain uses TRBV6-1 with TRBJ1-1, with D possibly matching TRBD1 (6 bases). This CDR3 is built from 14 residues. The germline V gene has CDR1 MNHNS and CDR2 SASEGT. The V end lost 7 bases, the J end lost 7 bases, and 19 bases lay between the germline ends. In DNA form, the CDR3 reads TGTGCCAGCACCTCACGAATAGGGGGGCGTGAAGCTTTCTTT. Residues: CASTSRIGGREAFF.